These 30 T cell receptor beta chains originate from one sample sequenced in a study of OX40 agonist ivuxolimab in advanced cancers. Clones were read by immunoSEQ multiplex PCR, and TCRdb kept only the in-frame ones, dropping some. The data show some 60,000 clones, with about 90% seen just once and 3% to 4% held by the top ten. Specimen: CD4+ or CD8+ T cells sorted from blood, collected in a trial of the OX40 agonist ivuxolimab. These receptors originate from an adult with an advanced solid tumor such as melanoma, head and neck, liver or kidney cancer.

The rearrangement links TRBV6-1 to TRBJ1-5; D may be TRBD1 (6 bases). V shed 3 bases and J shed 2 bases, with 23 bases lying between them. The germline V gene has CDR1 MNHNS and CDR2 SASEGT. This CDR3 has 19 residues. For the CDR3, the DNA is TGTGCCAGCAGTGAGGGGCTTATCCGCAGGGGCGGGGGCAATCAGCCCCAGCATTTT. It encodes CASSEGLIRRGGGNQPQHF.

The V and J genes are TRBV4-1 and TRBJ1-2; no reliable D call. CDR1 MGHRA and CDR2 YSYEKL come from the germline V gene. CDR3 length equals 15 residues. V lost 0 bases, J lost 0 bases, and 8 bases lay in between. The CDR3 DNA follows: TGCGCCAGCAGCCAAGAATTCACCTCTAACTATGGCTACACCTTC. This sequence encodes CASSQEFTSNYGYTF.

The CDR3 spells CASRPGSVRTNEKLFF. CDR3 in DNA: TGTGCCAGTAGGCCAGGGAGTGTACGGACTAATGAAAAACTGTTTTTT. The rearrangement uses TRBV19 and TRBJ1-4; D might be TRBD1 (5 bases). This CDR3 spans 16 amino acids. Germline CDR1 and CDR2: LNHDA and SQIVND (reference sequence). The V and J ends lost 6 bases and 2 bases respectively, with 16 bases between them. Looking up the rest from reference TRBV19 and TRBJ1-4 gives the full variable domain: DGGITQSPKYLFRKEGQNVTLSCEQNLNHDAMYWYRQDPGQGLRLIYYSQIVNDFQKGDIAEGYSVSREKKESFPLTVTSAQKNPTAFYLCASRPGSVRTNEKLFFGSGTQLSVL.

The V gene is TRBV7-6, the J gene TRBJ2-7; 7 bases match TRBD1. After removal of 5 bases from V and 5 bases from J, the junction contained 9 bases not matched to a gene. The CDR3 covers 14 residues. Germline loops: CDR1 SGHVS, CDR2 FNYEAQ. The CDR3 sequence is CASSPPDRLDEQYF. For the CDR3, the DNA is TGTGCCAGCAGCCCACCGGACAGGCTCGACGAGCAGTACTTC.

Concerning this clone itself: One end of the junction does not line up with germline, which may come from a read error. The V and J genes are TRBV4-1 and TRBJ2-2; tentative D call: TRBD1 (6 bases). Germline V CDR1 and CDR2: MGHRA, YSYEKL. The CDR3 runs 17 residues. CDR3 nucleotides: TGCGCCAGCAGCCCGCCCGGTGGGCAGGGGCTAACCGGGGAGCTGGTTTTT. As protein: CASSPPGGQGLTGELVF.

The chain employs TRBV7-6 and TRBJ2-2; TRBD1 matches at 8 bases. From germline, CDR1 is SGHVS and CDR2 FNYEAQ. This CDR3 is built from 17 residues. V lost 1 base and J lost 7; bases outside the gene matches: 11. CDR3 in amino acids: CASSLVEQGGRLGELFF. The CDR3 bases are TGTGCCAGCAGCTTAGTGGAACAGGGGGGCCGACTCGGGGAGCTGTTTTTT.

The chain links TRBV29-1 to TRBJ2-1; D ambiguous. The V gene lost 1 base and the J gene lost 7 bases, with 5 bases spanning the gap. CDR3 length equals 11 residues. CDR1 SQVTM and CDR2 ANQGSEA come from the germline V gene. CDR3 residues: CSVEGGNEQFF. The CDR3 nucleotides are TGCAGCGTTGAAGGGGGTAATGAGCAGTTCTTC.

The chain combines TRBV28 with TRBJ1-2; D is unclear. Germline lookup yields CDR1 MDHEN and CDR2 SYDVKM. Trimming took off 5 bases at V and 7 bases at J, with 17 bases between the two ends. The CDR3 has 14 amino acids. The CDR3 sequence is CASSGFIGPFGYTF. As DNA, the CDR3 is TGTGCCAGCAGTGGATTTATCGGGCCCTTTGGCTACACCTTC.

The gene calls are TRBV7-3 and TRBJ2-7; D may be TRBD2 (6 bases). This CDR3 has 13 residues. Per germline, CDR1 SGHTA and CDR2 FQGTGA. The V and J ends lost 5 bases and 3 bases respectively, with 11 bases between them. CDR3 amino acids: CASSPLGGYEQYF. CDR3 sequence (DNA): TGTGCCAGCAGCCCCCTGGGGGGCTACGAGCAGTACTTC.

The J gene is TRBJ2-1, the V gene TRBV29-1, with TRBD2 identical over 11 bases. V lost 6 bases and J lost 7; bases outside the gene matches: 17. Germline V gene data show CDR1 as SQVTM and CDR2 as ANQGSEA. There are 17 residues in the CDR3. As DNA, the CDR3 is TGCAGCGTCGAAAAGACGCCTTCTAGCGGGAGGATGAATGAGCAGTTCTTC. Translation: CSVEKTPSSGRMNEQFF.

V is TRBV4-1 and J is TRBJ2-1, with TRBD1 matching over 9 bases. This CDR3 has 15 residues. Germline CDR1 reads MGHRA; CDR2 reads YSYEKL. Losses at the gene ends were 5 bases for V and 2 bases for J; bases not matched to a gene: 4. This CDR3 reads CASSTGTGTYNEQFF. The CDR3 coding sequence is TGCGCCAGCAGCACCGGGACAGGGACCTACAATGAGCAGTTCTTC.

V and J are TRBV7-9 and TRBJ2-7; D is undetermined. V shed 2 bases and J shed 3 bases, with 17 bases lying between them. The CDR3 runs to 16 residues. Germline CDR1 and CDR2: SEHNR and FQNEAQ (reference sequence). CDR3 amino acids: CASSLIGSGFGYEQYF. CDR3 nucleotide sequence: TGTGCCAGCAGCTTAATTGGATCCGGGTTTGGCTACGAGCAGTACTTC.

The V and J genes are TRBV10-1 and TRBJ2-7; tentative D call: TRBD2 (5 bases). The CDR3 covers 15 residues. V was cut by 0 bases and J by 6 bases, with 15 bases left in between. Per the germline V gene, CDR1 is WNHNN and CDR2 is SYGVQD (reference sequence). Here the CDR3 DNA reads TGCGCCAGCAGTGAGTCCCTCACCGGGGTGAGCGAGCAGTACTTC. It translates to CASSESLTGVSEQYF.

The V and J genes are TRBV4-3 and TRBJ2-5; 10 nucleotides match TRBD1. V lost 1 base, J lost 5 bases, and 7 bases stayed unmatched. Germline loops: CDR1 LGHNA, CDR2 YSLEER. This CDR3 contains 16 residues. The CDR3 sequence is CASSQGTGTGVETQYF. In DNA form, the CDR3 reads TGCGCCAGCAGCCAAGGCACCGGGACAGGGGTGGAGACCCAGTACTTC.

This clone was seen just once. This sequence joins TRBV6-6 and TRBJ2-7; 10 bases line up with TRBD2. The germline gives CDR1 MNHNY, CDR2 SVGAGI (reference sequence). This CDR3 has 16 residues. V gave up 0 bases and J gave up 4 bases; unmatched junction bases: 6. The CDR3 DNA sequence: TGTGCCAGCAGTTACTCGTGGGTAGCGGGAGGTTACGAGCAGTACTTC. Translating it yields CASSYSWVAGGYEQYF.

In this sample, this clone turned up once. The chain carries TRBV27 and TRBJ2-2; D remains ambiguous. The V gene lost 1 base and the J gene lost 7 bases, with 1 base spanning the gap. Germline V lookup: CDR1 MNHEY, CDR2 SMNVEV (reference sequence). The CDR3 spans 11 residues. CDR3 sequence: CASSLYGELFF. CDR3 bases: TGTGCCAGCAGTTTATACGGGGAGCTGTTTTTT.

The CDR3 spells CASSLGPAAGELFF. The DNA for the CDR3 is TGTGCCAGCAGTTTAGGTCCCGCGGCCGGGGAGCTGTTTTTT. The chain carries TRBV27 and TRBJ2-2; D unresolved. The V and J ends lost 2 bases and 6 bases respectively, with 10 bases between them. This CDR3 is 14 amino acids long. CDR1 and CDR2 (germline): MNHEY, SMNVEV (reference sequence).

The chain links TRBV11-1 to TRBJ1-1, with D perhaps matching TRBD1 (5 bases). The CDR3 has 13 amino acids. V was shortened by 6 bases and J by 7 bases, with 15 bases between the two germline ends. The V gene's germline CDR1 is SGHAT and CDR2 FQDESV (reference sequence). The CDR3 is CASSLGRGVEAFF. In nucleotides, the CDR3 is TGTGCCAGCAGTTTGGGCCGAGGGGTTGAAGCTTTCTTT.

The chain recombines TRBV9 with TRBJ2-3, with a possible D match to TRBD2 (7 bases). CDR1 is SGDLS and CDR2 is YYNGEE in the germline V gene. V gave up 4 bases and J gave up 6 bases, with 18 bases separating them. The CDR3 is 15 amino acids. The chain's CDR3 is CASSSPGAGEDTQYF. The CDR3 DNA follows: TGTGCCAGCAGCTCTCCGGGGGCGGGAGAGGATACGCAGTATTTT.

This chain links TRBV28 with TRBJ2-1; 13 bases align to TRBD2. Trimming took 3 bases from V and 4 from J; bases not matched to a gene: 6. The CDR3 loop spans 17 amino acids. The V gene's germline CDR1 is MDHEN and CDR2 SYDVKM. The CDR3 reads CASSLETSGRYYNEQFF. The CDR3 bases are TGTGCCAGCAGTTTGGAGACTAGCGGGAGGTATTACAATGAGCAGTTCTTC.

The chain is built from TRBV9 and TRBJ2-3, with D hard to call. Trimming took 3 bases from V and 6 from J, leaving 11 bases between them. Germline CDR1 and CDR2: SGDLS and YYNGEE. This CDR3 has 13 amino acids. CDR3: CASSAYTADTQYF. Written as DNA, the CDR3 is TGTGCCAGCAGCGCTTACACGGCGGATACGCAGTATTTT.

The V and J genes are TRBV5-1 and TRBJ2-7; 9 bases match TRBD2. The CDR3 spans 14 residues. V lost 2 bases to trimming and J lost 5 bases; unmatched junction nucleotides: 5. Germline loops: CDR1 SGHRS, CDR2 YFSETQ. The CDR3 DNA reads as TGCGCCAGCAGCTTTAGCGGGAGCGGTCACGAGCAGTACTTC. Protein product: CASSFSGSGHEQYF.

The table lists this clone with a count of one. The chain uses TRBV7-9 and TRBJ2-5, with D unclear. This CDR3 is built from 12 residues. Trimming left V 4 bases short and J 1 base short, with 4 bases between. Germline values: CDR1 SEHNR, CDR2 FQNEAQ (reference sequence). DNA of the CDR3: TGTGCCAGCAGCTCCAGCCAAGAGACCCAGTACTTC. Translated, it gives CASSSSQETQYF.

CDR3 DNA sequence: TGCGCCAGCAGTGAGTGGGACAGGGGAGGCGGGGCCAACGTCCTGACTTTC. It yields the protein CASSEWDRGGGANVLTF. The V and J genes are TRBV10-1 and TRBJ2-6, with TRBD1 matching over 10 bases. V trimming: 1 base; J trimming: 4 bases; junction bases outside the gene matches: 4. There are 17 residues in the CDR3. Per the germline V gene, CDR1 is WNHNN and CDR2 is SYGVQD (reference sequence).

V usage is TRBV9 and J usage is TRBJ2-7; 7 nucleotides align to TRBD2. The length of the CDR3 is 15 residues. V shed 0 bases and J 0 bases; nucleotides not matched to a gene: 3. CDR1 and CDR2 from the germline V gene are SGDLS and YYNGEE. The CDR3 coding sequence is TGTGCCAGCAGCGTAGCGGGCGGGAGCTCCTACGAGCAGTACTTC. Translation: CASSVAGGSSYEQYF.

The chain couples TRBV5-3 to TRBJ2-7; 12 bases line up with TRBD2. TRBV5-3 is recorded as an ORF, its role being uncertain. V lost 4 bases to trimming and J lost 7 bases; unmatched junction nucleotides: 9. The CDR3 extends over 15 amino acids. This chain's CDR3 is CARSATSGRPGEQYF. The CDR3 DNA is TGTGCCAGAAGCGCCACTAGCGGGAGGCCCGGAGAGCAGTACTTC.

This chain uses TRBV19 with TRBJ1-5; unclear D gene. The CDR3 extends over 16 amino acids. Germline V gene data show CDR1 as LNHDA and CDR2 as SQIVND (reference sequence). V dropped 1 base and J dropped 0 bases, with 10 bases sitting between them. The CDR3: CASSIGWGYSNQPQHF. Written as DNA, the CDR3 is TGTGCCAGTAGTATAGGGTGGGGATATAGCAATCAGCCCCAGCATTTT.

The chain links TRBV11-2 to TRBJ2-1, with 10 positions matching TRBD2. Germline loops: CDR1 SGHAT, CDR2 FQNNGV. The CDR3 spans 16 residues. V gave up 3 bases and J gave up 3 bases; unmatched junction bases: 5. The CDR3 bases are TGTGCCAGCAGCTTGGTAGCGGGAGGAATCTACAATGAGCAGTTCTTC. This sequence encodes CASSLVAGGIYNEQFF.

This sequence joins TRBV27 and TRBJ2-7; D remains unclear. Germline CDR1 and CDR2: MNHEY and SMNVEV (reference sequence). Trimming stripped 4 bases from V and 2 bases from J, with 6 bases between. The CDR3 contains 12 residues. The CDR3 region is CASSSAPYEQYF. The CDR3 region has the DNA TGTGCCAGCAGTTCTGCTCCCTACGAGCAGTACTTC.

The chain is built from TRBV9 and TRBJ1-2; D gene ambiguous. The V gene lost 4 bases and the J gene lost 1 base, with 17 bases spanning the gap. CDR3 length equals 16 residues. The germline V gene has CDR1 SGDLS and CDR2 YYNGEE. The CDR3 DNA reads as TGTGCCAGCAGCAAGGACCTTCCGGAGATTAACTATGGCTACACCTTC. This sequence encodes CASSKDLPEINYGYTF.